A few counts support the clone carrying this T cell receptor (beta chain). Data came from immunoSEQ multiplex PCR; TCRdb stores just in-frame clones and leaves some out. The table lists 80,000 or so clones, approximately 86% of them singletons. The record originates from a study of blood T cell repertoires in COVID-19. About the study: Researchers got acute and convalescent COVID-19 samples from the United States, Italy and Spain.

The source is a human donor in a cohort sampled during active COVID-19. Sequenced material: peripheral blood.

The CDR3 region has the DNA TGTGCCAGCAGCTTGAACGGGGTGGTCACTGAAGCTTTCTTT. Translation: CASSLNGVVTEAFF. The V call is TRBV5-6, the J call TRBJ1-1; D is unresolved. The germline V gene has CDR1 SGHDT and CDR2 YYEEEE. The CDR3 sequence is 14 residues long. V was cut by 1 base and J by 4 bases, with 11 bases left in between.